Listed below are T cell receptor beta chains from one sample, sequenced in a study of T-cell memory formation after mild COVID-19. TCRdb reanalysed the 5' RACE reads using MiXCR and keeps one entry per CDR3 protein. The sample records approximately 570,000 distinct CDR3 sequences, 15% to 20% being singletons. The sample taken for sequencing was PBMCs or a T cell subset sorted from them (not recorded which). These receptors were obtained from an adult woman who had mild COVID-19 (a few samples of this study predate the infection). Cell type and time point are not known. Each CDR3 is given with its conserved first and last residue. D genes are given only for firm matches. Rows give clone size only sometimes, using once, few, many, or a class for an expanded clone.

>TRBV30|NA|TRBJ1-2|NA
TGTGCCTGGAGCCCCCAGGGGAAGTATGGCTACACCTTC
CAWSPQGKYGYTF
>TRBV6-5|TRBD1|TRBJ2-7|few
TGTGCCAGCAGTCCGGTAAACGCCCAGGGGGCGCGAAACGAGCAGTACTTC
CASSPVNAQGARNEQYF
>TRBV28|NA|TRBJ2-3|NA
TGTGACAGCAGTTGGGGAGGGGGGACGGGCACAGATACGCAGTATTTT
CDSSWGGGTGTDTQYF
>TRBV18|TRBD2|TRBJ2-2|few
TGTGCCAGCTCACCACGTGGACTAGCGGGGGACACCGGGGAGCTGTTTTTT
CASSPRGLAGDTGELFF
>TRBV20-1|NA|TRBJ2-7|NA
TGCAGTGCCTCGGAAGGACTTCTGACCTACGAGCAGTACTTC
CSASEGLLTYEQYF
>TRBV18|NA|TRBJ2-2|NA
TGTGCCAGCTCACCACGAGAAAAAACCGGGGAGCTGTTTTTT
CASSPREKTGELFF
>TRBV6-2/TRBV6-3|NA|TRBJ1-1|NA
TGTGCCAGCAGTACTGAGGGGGGAACTGAAGCTTTCTTT
CASSTEGGTEAFF
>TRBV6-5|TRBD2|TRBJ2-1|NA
TGTGCCAGCAGTTCACCGGGGACTAGCGTATCCAATGAGCAGTTCTTC
CASSSPGTSVSNEQFF
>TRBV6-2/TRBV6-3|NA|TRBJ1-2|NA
TGTGCCAGCAGTTTCCGTATTGATGGCTACACCTTC
CASSFRIDGYTF
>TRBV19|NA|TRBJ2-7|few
TGTGCCAGTAGTATAGACAGAAATTACGAGCAGTACTTC
CASSIDRNYEQYF
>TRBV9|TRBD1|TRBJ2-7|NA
TGTGCCAGCAGCCCAACCGGGACAGGCGACGGCGAGCAGTACTTC
CASSPTGTGDGEQYF
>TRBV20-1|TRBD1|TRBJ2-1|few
TGCAGTGCTCCAACGGGACAGGGAGAGAATGAGCAGTTCTTC
CSAPTGQGENEQFF
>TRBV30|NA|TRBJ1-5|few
TGTGCCTGGAGTACAGTGGATAGCAATCAGCCCCAGCATTTT
CAWSTVDSNQPQHF
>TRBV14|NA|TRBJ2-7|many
TGTGCCAGCAGCCCCATCCCAGGGGCGGGCACCTACGAGCAGTACTTC
CASSPIPGAGTYEQYF
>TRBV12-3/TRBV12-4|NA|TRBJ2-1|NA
TGTGCCAGCAGTTTATCCCCTACTTACGAGCAGTTCTTC
CASSLSPTYEQFF
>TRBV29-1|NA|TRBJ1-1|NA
TGCAGCGGGAGCTACATGAACACTGAAGCTTTCTTT
CSGSYMNTEAFF
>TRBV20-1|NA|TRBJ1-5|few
TGCAGTGCTAGGCAGGGGACCGATAGCAATCAGCCCCAGCATTTT
CSARQGTDSNQPQHF
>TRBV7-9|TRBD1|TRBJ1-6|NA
TGTGCCAGCAGTCATGAGGACAGGGGCGGCAATTCACCCCTCCACTTT
CASSHEDRGGNSPLHF
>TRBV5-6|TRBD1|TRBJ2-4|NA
TGTGCCAGCAGCTTCGTTGGACAGGGGGGAAACATTCAGTACTTC
CASSFVGQGGNIQYF
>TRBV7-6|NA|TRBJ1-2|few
TGTGCCAGCAGCTTAGCGGCGACAGGACGATACTATGGCTACACCTTC
CASSLAATGRYYGYTF
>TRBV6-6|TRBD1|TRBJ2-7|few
TGTGCCAGCAGTCCACCAAATAAGGACAGGGAGGCCGAGCAGTACTTC
CASSPPNKDREAEQYF
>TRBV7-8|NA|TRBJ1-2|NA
TGTGCCAGCAGCTCCTACACTACAGCTAACTATGGCTACACCTTC
CASSSYTTANYGYTF
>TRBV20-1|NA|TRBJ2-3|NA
TGCAGTCTGGGACCCCGTGCTAGCACAGATACGCAGTATTTT
CSLGPRASTDTQYF
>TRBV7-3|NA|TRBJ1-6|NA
TGTGCCAGCAGCTTAGGGACGGAGAATTCACCCCTCCACTTT
CASSLGTENSPLHF
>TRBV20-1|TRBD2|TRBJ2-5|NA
TGCAGTGCTCCCGAGGGGGGTAGCGGGAAGGAGACCCAGTACTTC
CSAPEGGSGKETQYF
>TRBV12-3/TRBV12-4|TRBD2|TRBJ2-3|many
TGTGCCAGCAACTCCGGGACTAGCGGGAGAAAGGTAGATACGCAGTATTTT
CASNSGTSGRKVDTQYF
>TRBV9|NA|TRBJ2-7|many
TGTGCCAGCAGCGTAACCCATACGTTCTCCTACGAGCAGTACTTC
CASSVTHTFSYEQYF
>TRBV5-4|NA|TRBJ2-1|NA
TGTGCCAGCAGCCCGTCCCTGGACGACTACAATGAGCAGTTCTTC
CASSPSLDDYNEQFF
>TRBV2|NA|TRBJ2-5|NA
TGTGCCAGCAGTGGGGACTCGAAAGAGACCCAGTACTTC
CASSGDSKETQYF
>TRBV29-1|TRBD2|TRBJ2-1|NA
TGCAGCGCCGGACAGAAGGAGGGTCTAGCGGGAGGACTACTTCTCGATGAGCAGTTCTTC
CSAGQKEGLAGGLLLDEQFF
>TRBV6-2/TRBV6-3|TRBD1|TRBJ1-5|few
TGTGCCAGCAGTCGACAGGGGGCTGTTTATCAGCCCCAGCATTTT
CASSRQGAVYQPQHF
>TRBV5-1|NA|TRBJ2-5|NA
TGCGCCAGCAGCTTAGGCCAGCGGAGGGGGGAGACCCAGTACTTC
CASSLGQRRGETQYF
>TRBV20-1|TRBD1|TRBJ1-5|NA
TGCAGTGCTAGCAAGGGGACAGGGCCGAATCAGCCCCAGCATTTT
CSASKGTGPNQPQHF
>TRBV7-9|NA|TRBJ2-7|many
TGTGCCAGCAGCTTAGAATCCTACTACGAGCAGTACTTC
CASSLESYYEQYF
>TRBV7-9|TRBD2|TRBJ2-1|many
TGTGCCAGCAGCCGTGGGACTAGCGGGTCCAATGAGCAGTTCTTC
CASSRGTSGSNEQFF
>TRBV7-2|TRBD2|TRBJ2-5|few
TGTGCCAGCAGCTTACATTCTAGCGGGAATCGAGAGACCCAGTACTTC
CASSLHSSGNRETQYF
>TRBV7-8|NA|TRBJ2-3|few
TGTGCCAGCAGCTTATTGGTGGGGGGTGAGAATACGCAGTATTTT
CASSLLVGGENTQYF
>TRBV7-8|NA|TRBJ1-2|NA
TGTGCCAGCAGCCTGATGGGGACGGACTATGGCTACACCTTC
CASSLMGTDYGYTF
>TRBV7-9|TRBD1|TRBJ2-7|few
TGTGCCAGCAGCTTGACAGGGGACGGCTACGAGCAGTACTTC
CASSLTGDGYEQYF
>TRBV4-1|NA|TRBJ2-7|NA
TGCGCCAGCAGCCAAGGGTTTGGCAGCCGCTACGAGCAGTACTTC
CASSQGFGSRYEQYF
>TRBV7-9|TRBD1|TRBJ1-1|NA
TGTGCCAGCAGCTTCGAACAGGGGGCAGGGAACACTGAAGCTTTCTTT
CASSFEQGAGNTEAFF
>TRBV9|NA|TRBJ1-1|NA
TGTGCCAGCAGCGTAGAGGGACACACTGAAGCTTTCTTT
CASSVEGHTEAFF
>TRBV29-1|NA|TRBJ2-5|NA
TGCAGCCATGGGGGGGAGACCCAGTACTTC
CSHGGETQYF
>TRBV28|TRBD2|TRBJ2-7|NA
TGTGCCAGCAGCCCCTGGGGGGTAGCGGGGTACTACGAGCAGTACTTC
CASSPWGVAGYYEQYF
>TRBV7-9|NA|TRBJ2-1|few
TGTGCCAGCAGCTTATTCCGGGGGTCCCCCGATGAGCAGTTCTTC
CASSLFRGSPDEQFF
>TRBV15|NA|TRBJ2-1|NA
TGTGCCACCAGCACATTAAGTAGGGAGCAGTTCTTC
CATSTLSREQFF
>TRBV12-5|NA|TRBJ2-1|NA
TGTGCTAGTGGTTTTGGAGCGAATTACAATGAGCAGTTCTTC
CASGFGANYNEQFF
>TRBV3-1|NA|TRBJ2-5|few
TGTGCCAGCAGCCAAGATAGAGTGGTGGGGGGCTCAAAGGAGACCCAGTACTTC
CASSQDRVVGGSKETQYF
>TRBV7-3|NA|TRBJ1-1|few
TGTGCCAGCAGCCCTAACGGGATGCCGAACACTGAAGCTTTCTTT
CASSPNGMPNTEAFF
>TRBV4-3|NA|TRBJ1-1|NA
TGCGCCAGCAGCCAAGATCTAAGGACAGTAGCTTTCTTT
CASSQDLRTVAFF
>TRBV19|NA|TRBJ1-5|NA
TGTGCCAGTAGAAGAGGTAGCAATCAGCCCCAGCATTTT
CASRRGSNQPQHF
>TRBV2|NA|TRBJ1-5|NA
TGTGCCAGCAGGGCGGATAGCAATCAGCCCCAGCATTTT
CASRADSNQPQHF
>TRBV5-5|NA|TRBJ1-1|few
TGTGCCAGCATCCTCGATGGGGGTCGCACTGAAGCTTTCTTT
CASILDGGRTEAFF
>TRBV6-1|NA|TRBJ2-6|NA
TGTGCCAGCAGTGAATTCACTGGGGCCAACGTCCTGACTTTC
CASSEFTGANVLTF
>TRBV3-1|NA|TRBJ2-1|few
TGTGCCAGCAGCCCGTATGTGGACACCTACAATGAGCAGTTCTTC
CASSPYVDTYNEQFF